The present T cell receptor (beta chain) was sequenced within a study of blood T cell repertoires in COVID-19. Study in general: The origin of the acute and convalescent COVID-19 samples was the United States, Italy and Spain.

Per the study methods: Amplification of reference gene primers provided the estimated nucleated cell counts. Generated by immunoSEQ multiplex PCR, the TCRdb table keeps only in-frame clones and is missing some. V, J and clone size were drawn from that table, and D and trimming were deduced from the DNA. The sample comprises a few hundred thousand clones, approximately 90% of which are singletons, and under 2% rests with the top ten. The CDR3 is made up of 13 amino acids. Deletions cut 3 bases from V and 2 bases from J, with 8 bases between. The sequencing sample was made of peripheral blood. The chain recombines TRBV12-3 or TRBV12-4 with TRBJ2-7; D unresolved. This TCR was recovered from a man in his sixties or seventies with acute or convalescent COVID-19. This chain's CDR3 is CASSFPPPYEQYF. CDR3 nucleotides: TGTGCCAGCAGTTTTCCCCCTCCCTACGAGCAGTACTTC.